This T cell receptor beta chain appears in the sequencing data of a study of shared clonotypes between healthy human individuals. Regarding the study as a whole: When naive CD4 clonotypes were compared across several donors, 4% to 6.5% were shared.

The germline CDR1 and CDR2 sequences are SGHRS and YFSETQ. V dropped 1 base and J dropped 5 bases, with 15 bases sitting between them. This CDR3 is built from 15 residues. Replicate PCRs from sorted subsets contained roughly 220 ng DNA, which is approximately 30,000 T cell genomes. Libraries were prepared by immunoSEQ multiplex PCR; TCRdb keeps only in-frame clonotypes and omits some of them. The table has about 2.3 million clones, about 90% seen once; the top ten hold 0.37%. Of note for this clone: Its matching antigen is unknown.

This TCR came from a man between 18 and 29 years old in good health. Some clones in this sample may be carry-over from other donors' samples. The sample taken for sequencing was naive CD4+ T cells from PBMCs. The subset: CD45RA+ positively selected. This sequence joins TRBV5-1 and TRBJ2-5; the D gene is possibly TRBD1 (6 bases). CDR3 loop: CASSLWSGEGETQYF. The CDR3 nucleotides read TGCGCCAGCAGCTTGTGGTCAGGGGAAGGGGAGACCCAGTACTTC. Full variable domain (outside the CDR3, taken from reference TRBV5-1 and TRBJ2-5): KAGVTQTPRYLIKTRGQQVTLSCSPISGHRSVSWYQQTPGQGLQFLFEYFSETQRNKGNFPGRFSGRQFSNSRSEMNVSTLELGDSALYLCASSLWSGEGETQYFGPGTRLLVL.